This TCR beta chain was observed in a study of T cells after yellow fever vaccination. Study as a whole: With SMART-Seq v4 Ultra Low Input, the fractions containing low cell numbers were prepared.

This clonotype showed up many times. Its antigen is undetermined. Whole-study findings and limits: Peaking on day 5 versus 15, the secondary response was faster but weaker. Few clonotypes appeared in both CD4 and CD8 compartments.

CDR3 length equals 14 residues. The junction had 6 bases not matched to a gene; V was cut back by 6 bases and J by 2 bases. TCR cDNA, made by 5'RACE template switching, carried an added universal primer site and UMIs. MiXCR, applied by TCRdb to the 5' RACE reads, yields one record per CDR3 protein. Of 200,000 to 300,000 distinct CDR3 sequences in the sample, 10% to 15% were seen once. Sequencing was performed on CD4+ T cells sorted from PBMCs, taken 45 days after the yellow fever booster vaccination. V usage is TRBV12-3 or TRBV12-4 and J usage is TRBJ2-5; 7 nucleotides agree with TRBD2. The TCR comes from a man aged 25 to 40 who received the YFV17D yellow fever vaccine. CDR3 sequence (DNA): TGTGCCAGCAGCCCCGGGACTACTCAAGAGACCCAGTACTTC. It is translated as CASSPGTTQETQYF.